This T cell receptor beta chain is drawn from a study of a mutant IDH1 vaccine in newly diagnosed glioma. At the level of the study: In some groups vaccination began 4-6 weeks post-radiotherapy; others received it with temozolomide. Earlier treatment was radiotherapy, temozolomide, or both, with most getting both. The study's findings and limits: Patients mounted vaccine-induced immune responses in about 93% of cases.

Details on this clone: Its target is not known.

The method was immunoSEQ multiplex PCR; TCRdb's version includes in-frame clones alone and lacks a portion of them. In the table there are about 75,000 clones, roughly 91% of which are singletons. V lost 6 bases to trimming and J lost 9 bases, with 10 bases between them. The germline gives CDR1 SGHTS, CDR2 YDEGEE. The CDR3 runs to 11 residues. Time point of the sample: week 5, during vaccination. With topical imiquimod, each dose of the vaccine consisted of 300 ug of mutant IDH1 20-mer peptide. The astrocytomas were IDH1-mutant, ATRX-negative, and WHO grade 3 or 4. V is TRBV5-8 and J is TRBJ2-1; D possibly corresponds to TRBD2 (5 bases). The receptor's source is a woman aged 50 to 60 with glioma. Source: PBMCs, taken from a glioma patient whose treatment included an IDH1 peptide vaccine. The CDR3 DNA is TGTGCCAGCACCTTAGCGTTTGAGCAGTTCTTC. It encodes CASTLAFEQFF.